The 17 T cell receptor beta chains below were found in one sample sequenced in a study of blood T cell repertoires in COVID-19. Sequenced by immunoSEQ multiplex PCR; TCRdb stores in-frame clones only, minus some. The sample comprises approximately 400,000 clones, approximately 89% of which are singletons, and about 0.86% rests with the top ten. Sequenced: PBMCs or T cells enriched from blood (not recorded which). The source of these receptors is a middle-aged woman who had been exposed to COVID-19.

The chain is built from TRBV4-1 and TRBJ2-7, with 10 bases matching TRBD2. CDR1 is MGHRA and CDR2 is YSYEKL in the germline V gene. V was pared by 3 bases and J by 0 bases, with 2 bases of the junction left unmatched. The CDR3 runs to 15 residues. The CDR3 loop is CASSHLAGVSYEQYF. DNA of the CDR3: TGCGCCAGCAGCCATCTAGCGGGAGTCTCCTACGAGCAGTACTTC.

This clone was seen a handful of times. The chain combines TRBV19 with TRBJ1-1, with a tentative D call TRBD1 (5 bases). CDR3 length: 14 amino acids. The germline CDR1 and CDR2 sequences are LNHDA and SQIVND (reference sequence). Trimming cost V 8 bases and J 6 bases, with 19 bases left between them. The CDR3 nucleotides read TGTGCCAGTGCCCCCTCGACGGACATTCCTGAAGCTTTCTTT. Translating gives CASAPSTDIPEAFF.

The V gene is TRBV5-1, the J gene TRBJ1-6; TRBD1 agrees at 8 bases. The length of the CDR3 is 15 residues. The germline V gene encodes CDR1 SGHRS and CDR2 YFSETQ. V dropped 4 bases and J dropped 10; count of bases not matched to a gene: 10. The chain's CDR3 is CASSLTGTGNSPLHF. The CDR3 bases are TGCGCCAGCAGCCTAACCGGGACAGGCAACTCACCCCTCCACTTT.

The V call is TRBV7-9, the J call TRBJ1-5; 9 bases map to TRBD1. The V and J ends lost 5 bases and 4 bases, in that order; junction bases with no gene match: 3. Germline V lookup: CDR1 SEHNR, CDR2 FQNEAQ (reference sequence). CDR3 size: 14 residues. This chain's CDR3 is CASSRTGANQPQHF. The DNA for the CDR3 is TGTGCCAGCAGCCGGACAGGGGCAAATCAGCCCCAGCATTTT.

The V and J genes are TRBV11-3 and TRBJ2-2; perhaps TRBD2 as D (5 bases). The CDR3 spans 17 residues. V was shortened by 3 bases and J by 3 bases, with 17 bases between the two germline ends. Germline V gene sequence: CDR1 SGHNT, CDR2 YENEEA. The CDR3 DNA reads TGTGCCAGCAGCTTCCCTATCGGGGTTCCGGACACCGGGGAGCTGTTTTTT. Encoded protein: CASSFPIGVPDTGELFF.

The chain links TRBV10-1 to TRBJ2-3; TRBD2 matches 10 bases. Unmatched junction bases numbered 8, after V lost 3 bases and J lost 2 bases. CDR3 size: 17 residues. CDR1 WNHNN and CDR2 SYGVQD come from the germline V gene (reference sequence). CDR3 amino acids: CASSEIWTSGSTDTQYF. In DNA, the CDR3 is TGCGCCAGCAGTGAAATTTGGACTAGCGGTTCCACAGATACGCAGTATTTT.

The chain links TRBV11-2 to TRBJ1-1; D is unresolved. Germline loops: CDR1 SGHAT, CDR2 FQNNGV. Trimming pared 4 bases from V and 10 bases from J, leaving 19 bases between. The length of the CDR3 is 14 residues. The CDR3 sequence is CASSSGGSGNAAFF. The DNA for the CDR3 is TGTGCCAGCAGCTCAGGAGGCAGTGGAAATGCAGCTTTCTTT.

This clone was observed once. The J gene is TRBJ2-5, the V gene TRBV5-1; the match to TRBD1 covers 9 bases. With 4 bases clipped from V and 0 bases from J, the junction kept 7 bases outside the gene matches. CDR1 is SGHRS and CDR2 is YFSETQ in the germline V gene. This CDR3 spans 16 amino acids. This CDR3 is CASSLRGQGNQETQYF. For the CDR3, the DNA is TGCGCCAGCAGCCTCCGGGGACAGGGAAACCAAGAGACCCAGTACTTC.

V usage is TRBV27 and J usage is TRBJ1-5, with TRBD1 matching 9 bases. Trimming at V came to 1 base and at J to 6 bases, leaving 4 bases not matched to a gene. The CDR3 sequence is 15 residues long. CDR1 and CDR2 (germline): MNHEY, SMNVEV (reference sequence). CDR3 amino acids: CASSLYATGGQPQHF. In DNA, the CDR3 is TGTGCCAGCAGTTTATACGCGACAGGGGGTCAGCCCCAGCATTTT.

This clone was found once. The chain carries TRBV13 and TRBJ2-3; TRBD2 matches 15 bases. Germline V lookup: CDR1 PRHDT, CDR2 FYEKMQ (reference sequence). CDR3 length equals 17 residues. The V segment lost 4 bases and the J segment 6 bases; nucleotides outside the gene matches: 8. CDR3: CASSSGGTSGRWDTQYF. The CDR3 nucleotides read TGTGCCAGCAGCTCCGGAGGGACTAGCGGGAGGTGGGATACGCAGTATTTT.

The V gene is TRBV24-1, the J gene TRBJ1-3; TRBD1 might be the D (5 bases). Trimming stripped 5 bases from V and 2 bases from J, with 9 bases between. Germline V gene lookup returns CDR1 KGHDR and CDR2 SFDVKD. The CDR3 is made up of 14 amino acids. CDR3 in amino acids: CATSGRDAGNTIYF. CDR3 nucleotides: TGTGCCACCAGTGGGAGGGACGCTGGAAACACCATATATTTT.

This chain connects TRBV5-1 to TRBJ2-7; 9 bases align to TRBD1. CDR3 size: 13 residues. With V trimmed by 7 bases and J by 4 bases, 6 bases remained unmatched. From germline, CDR1 is SGHRS and CDR2 YFSETQ. The CDR3 here is CASSAGTGYEQYF. The CDR3 DNA follows: TGCGCCAGCTCAGCCGGGACAGGGTACGAGCAGTACTTC.

The V and J genes are TRBV4-3 and TRBJ2-1; D remains ambiguous. V was trimmed by 0 bases and J by 4 bases, leaving 10 bases between them. The CDR3 totals 15 residues. The germline V gene encodes CDR1 LGHNA and CDR2 YSLEER. The CDR3 spells CASSQDPGVYNEQFF. The CDR3, as DNA: TGCGCCAGCAGCCAAGATCCCGGAGTATACAATGAGCAGTTCTTC.

CDR3 sequence (DNA): TGTGCCTGGAGGGGAGGCAGAGAGACCCAGTACTTC. Its translation: CAWRGGRETQYF. The rearrangement uses TRBV30 and TRBJ2-5, with D maybe TRBD2 (6 bases). The CDR3 runs to 12 residues. Deletions cut 3 bases from V and 4 bases from J, with 9 bases between. Germline values: CDR1 GTSNPN, CDR2 SVGIG (reference sequence).

The chain is built from TRBV5-3 and TRBJ1-1, with no clear D. TRBV5-3 is labeled an ORF, and its function is uncertain. Trimming took off 1 base at V and 3 bases at J, with 7 bases between the two ends. The CDR3 is 13 amino acids. DNA for the CDR3: TGTGCCAGAAGCTTGCCCGCGGACACTGAAGCTTTCTTT. Amino acids: CARSLPADTEAFF.

The chain combines TRBV5-6 with TRBJ2-7, with D tentatively TRBD2 (5 bases). Germline V gene data show CDR1 as SGHDT and CDR2 as YYEEEE. V dropped 5 bases and J dropped 0 bases, with 9 bases sitting between them. CDR3 size: 13 residues. The CDR3 bases are TGTGCCAGCAGGGCAGGAGGCTCCTACGAGCAGTACTTC. Encoded protein: CASRAGGSYEQYF.

The table lists this clone with many counts. The chain combines TRBV5-3 with TRBJ1-1, with D perhaps matching TRBD1 (6 bases). TRBV5-3 is an ORF, with its function uncertain. Trimming removed 0 bases from V and 0 bases from J, with 12 bases in between. The CDR3 is 16 residues long. CDR3 in amino acids: CARSLGWGHLNTEAFF. Written as DNA, the CDR3 is TGTGCCAGAAGCTTGGGCTGGGGACACCTGAACACTGAAGCTTTCTTT.